This T cell receptor (beta chain) emerged from a study of blood T cell repertoires in COVID-19. The CDR3 length is 14 residues. Trimming shortened V by 5 bases and J by 8 bases, and 15 bases separated the two germline ends. Germline CDR1 is SEHNR and CDR2 is FQNEAQ (reference sequence). Generated by immunoSEQ multiplex PCR, the TCRdb table keeps only in-frame clones and is missing some. The data hold about 260,000 clones, with 70% to 85% observed a single time. The gene calls are TRBV7-9 and TRBJ1-4; D may be TRBD1 (6 bases). This TCR was sampled from a woman older than 75 with acute or convalescent COVID-19. The sample was peripheral blood. The CDR3 DNA follows: TGTGCCAGCAGCCCAGGGGCCGGGCGAGAAAAACTGTTTTTT. Encoded protein: CASSPGAGREKLFF.